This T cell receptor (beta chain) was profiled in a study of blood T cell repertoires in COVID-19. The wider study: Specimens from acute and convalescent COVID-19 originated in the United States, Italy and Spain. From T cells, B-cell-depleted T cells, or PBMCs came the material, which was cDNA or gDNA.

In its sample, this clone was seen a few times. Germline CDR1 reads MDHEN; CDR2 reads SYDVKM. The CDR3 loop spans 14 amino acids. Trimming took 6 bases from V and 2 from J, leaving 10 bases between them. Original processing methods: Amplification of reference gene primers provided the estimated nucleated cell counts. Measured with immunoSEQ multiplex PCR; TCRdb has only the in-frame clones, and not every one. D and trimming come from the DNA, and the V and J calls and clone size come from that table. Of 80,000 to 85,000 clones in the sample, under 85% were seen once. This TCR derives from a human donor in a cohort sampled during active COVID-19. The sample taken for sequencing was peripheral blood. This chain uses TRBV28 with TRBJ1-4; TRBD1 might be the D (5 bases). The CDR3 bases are TGTGCCAGCAGACAGACAGCCACTAATGAAAAACTGTTTTTT. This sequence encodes CASRQTATNEKLFF.